The clone carrying this T cell receptor beta chain was seen a single time. Its antigen is unidentified. The length of the CDR3 is 12 residues. The V segment lost 6 bases and the J segment 6 bases; nucleotides outside the gene matches: 5. CDR1 LGHNT and CDR2 FRNRAP come from the germline V gene. This record comes from a study of cytomegalovirus exposure and HLA in healthy donors. Study results and caveats: Presence/absence analyses rested on an assumption that sequencing depth was roughly uniform across donors.

With 60 Vbeta and 13 Jbeta primers, the PCR was carried out. Produced via immunoSEQ multiplex PCR; TCRdb's table is partial and in-frame only. Of roughly 140,000 clones in the sample, around 78% were seen once. V is TRBV12-5 and J is TRBJ2-7, with 7 nucleotides matching TRBD1. Sequenced material: PBMCs. This TCR was recovered from a woman aged 18 to 35 in good health and CMV-seropositive. The CDR3 protein is CASGQGVGEQYF. DNA of the CDR3: TGTGCTAGTGGCCAGGGGGTAGGCGAGCAGTACTTC.